Detailed here is one TCR beta chain. It lacks a known antigen. One base away there is no much larger clone; base qualities are not given. The data derive from a study of tumor and adjacent non-tumor tissue in lung cancer (dated by TCRdb to about 2018). General notes on the study: Patients with adenocarcinoma (approximately 11), squamous cell carcinoma (2) and small cell lung cancer (1) were included in the cohort. Ages among the roughly 15 patients ranged from about 30 to 85 years, there were ten or so men and 5 women, and disease was at TNM stage I to III. A total of fewer than 150 million productive TCRbeta reads were generated by sequencing, corresponding to an average of about 4.17 million reads per sample. Bulk TCRbeta repertoires were compared between lung tumor tissue and matched distant non-tumor lung tissue obtained from about 16 lung cancer patients. TCRbeta CDR3 sequencing was performed on fewer than 35 paired specimens, with one tumor sample and one normal lung sample collected per patient.

The junction shows trimming of 4 bases on V and 0 bases on J, and the gene matches do not reach 18 bases of it. The CDR3 runs 20 amino acids, cysteine and phenylalanine included. Only the CDR3 part of the read is kept: 60 bases, read in frame from the first base. CDR1 and CDR2 (MGHRA, YSYEKL) derive from the germline V gene. Libraries were constructed by multiplex PCR. Sequencing used an Illumina HiSeq 2500. TCRbeta libraries were constructed through three rounds of nested PCR with primers (Table S4) according to protocols modified from ARM-PCR. Before sequencing, PCR products of 200-500 bp were excised from the gel and purified with the QIAquick gel extraction kit. On the authors' methods: Trimmomatic was used to clean the reads, FLASH was used to merge the reads into complete CDR3 sequences, and MiTCR was used to assign the reads to V(D)J germline segments. Clonal diversity was computed as the inverse Simpson's index with VDJtools. A read counted as productive if the sequence was in-frame and lacked a premature stop codon. TCRdb's own reprocessing of the public reads used fastp at Q25 and MiXCR and kept productive beta chains. Rows merge per CDR3 protein into single entries with the most common DNA and genes. For this entry, the V and J calls and clone size follow TCRdb and not the study's own pipeline. The sample includes 70,000 to 90,000 distinct CDR3 sequences, with around 75% observed a single time. About an eighth of the sample comes from the top ten.

RNA was extracted from bulk unsorted tissue and checked for quality with a NanoDrop ND-1000 and an Agilent 2100. Donors were newly diagnosed lung cancer patients admitted for thoracic surgery in China between August and November 2014, without prior chemotherapy. Patients who had received previous radiotherapy or chemotherapy, or who had another concurrent cancer, were excluded from the study. Surgical tissue pieces of about 1-2.2 cm3 were preserved in RNAlater solution and stored at -80 °C until use. Overall study outcomes, separate from this receptor: Tumor tissue showed significantly greater TCR diversity (inverse Simpson) than normal lung tissue (approximately 430 vs 150, P = 0.0075, Mann-Whitney U test). Neither the sequencing platform nor unique molecular identifiers are named or mentioned anywhere in the methods. A significantly larger cumulative share of the repertoire was made up by the top 100 clones in normal lung than in tumor tissue. Because peripheral blood was not sequenced, the blood TCRbeta repertoires of the lung cancer patients in the study went unexamined. The cohort had only roughly 16 patients, and the authors noted that larger samples and more detailed clinical data are needed. Younger patients had significantly higher TCR diversity, and higher tumor TCR diversity was associated with shorter overall and disease-free survival.

The chain is assembled from TRBV4-1 and TRBJ2-4; 7 bases in between match TRBD2. The sample taken for sequencing was lung tumor tissue. This clonotype was sampled from a woman between 45 and 60 years old with non-small cell lung cancer. The CDR3 reads CASSRDMWWEGSLAKNIQYF. The DNA sequence follows: TGCGCCAGCAGCCGAGATATGTGGTGGGAGGGCTCCTTAGCCAAAAACATTCAGTACTTC.